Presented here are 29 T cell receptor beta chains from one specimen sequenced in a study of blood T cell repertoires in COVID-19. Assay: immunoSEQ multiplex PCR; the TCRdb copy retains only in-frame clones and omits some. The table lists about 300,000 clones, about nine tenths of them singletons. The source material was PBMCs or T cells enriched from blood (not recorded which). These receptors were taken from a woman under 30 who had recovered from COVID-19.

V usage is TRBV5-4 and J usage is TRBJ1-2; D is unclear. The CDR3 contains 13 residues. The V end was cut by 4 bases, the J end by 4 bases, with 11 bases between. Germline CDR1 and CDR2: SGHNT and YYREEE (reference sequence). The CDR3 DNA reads TGTGCCAGCAGCCCAAGGGAGGGCTATGGCTACACCTTC. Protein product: CASSPREGYGYTF.

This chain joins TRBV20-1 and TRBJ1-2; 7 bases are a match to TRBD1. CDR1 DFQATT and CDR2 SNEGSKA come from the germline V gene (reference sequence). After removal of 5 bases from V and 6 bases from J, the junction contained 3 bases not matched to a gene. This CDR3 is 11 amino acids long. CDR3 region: CSALTGDGYTF. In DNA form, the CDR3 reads TGCAGTGCTCTCACAGGGGATGGCTACACCTTC.

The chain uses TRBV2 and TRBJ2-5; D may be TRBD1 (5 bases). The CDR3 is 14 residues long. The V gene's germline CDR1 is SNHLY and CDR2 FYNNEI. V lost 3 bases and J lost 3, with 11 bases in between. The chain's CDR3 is CASSDSREKETQYF. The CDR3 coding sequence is TGTGCCAGCAGTGATTCCAGGGAAAAAGAGACCCAGTACTTC.

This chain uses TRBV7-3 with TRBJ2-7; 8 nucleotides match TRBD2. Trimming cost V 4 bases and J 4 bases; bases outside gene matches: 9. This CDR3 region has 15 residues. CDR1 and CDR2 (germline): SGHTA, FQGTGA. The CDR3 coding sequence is TGTGCCAGCAGCTCCGGGGACCCGGGGGGGTACGAGCAGTACTTC. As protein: CASSSGDPGGYEQYF.

The chain's CDR3 is CATSRVVSGGGEAFF. As DNA, the CDR3 is TGTGCCACCAGCAGAGTGGTTTCAGGGGGCGGTGAAGCTTTCTTT. The chain combines TRBV15 with TRBJ1-1; 8 nucleotides line up with TRBD1. This CDR3 has 15 residues. CDR1 is LNHNV and CDR2 is YYDKDF in the germline V gene (reference sequence). Germline trimming cut 1 base from V and 7 bases from J; bases unmatched to any gene: 8. Combining the CDR3 with reference TRBV15 and TRBJ1-1 gives the whole variable domain DAMVIQNPRYQVTQFGKPVTLSCSQTLNHNVMYWYQQKSSQAPKLLFHYYDKDFNNEADTPDNFQSRRPNTSFCFLDIRSPGLGDTAMYLCATSRVVSGGGEAFFGQGTRLTVV.

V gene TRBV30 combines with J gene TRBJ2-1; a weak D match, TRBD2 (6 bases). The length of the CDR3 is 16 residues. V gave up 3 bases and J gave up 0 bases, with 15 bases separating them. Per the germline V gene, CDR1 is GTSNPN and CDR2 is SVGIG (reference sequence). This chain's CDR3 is CAWSRGGSSSYNEQFF. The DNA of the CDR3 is TGTGCCTGGAGCCGGGGAGGAAGTAGCTCCTACAATGAGCAGTTCTTC.

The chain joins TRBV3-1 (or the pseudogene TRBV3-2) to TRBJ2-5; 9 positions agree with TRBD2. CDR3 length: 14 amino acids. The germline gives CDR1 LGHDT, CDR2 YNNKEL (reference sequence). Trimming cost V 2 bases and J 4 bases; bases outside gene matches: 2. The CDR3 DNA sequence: TGTGCCAGCAGCCAAAGCGGGGGGCGAGAGACCCAGTACTTC. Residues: CASSQSGGRETQYF.

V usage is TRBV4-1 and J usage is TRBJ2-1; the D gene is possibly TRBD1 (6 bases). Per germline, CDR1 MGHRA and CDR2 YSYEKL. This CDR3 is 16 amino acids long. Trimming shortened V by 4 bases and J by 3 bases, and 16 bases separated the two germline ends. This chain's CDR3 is CASSLAGQGNYNEQFF. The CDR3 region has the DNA TGCGCCAGCAGCCTAGCTGGGCAGGGGAACTACAATGAGCAGTTCTTC.

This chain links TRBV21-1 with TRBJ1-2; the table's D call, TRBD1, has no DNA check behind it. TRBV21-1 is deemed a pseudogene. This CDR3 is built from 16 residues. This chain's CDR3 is CASLSSWGQYLYGYTF. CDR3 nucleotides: TGTGCCAGCTTGAGCTCTTGGGGACAGTATCTCTATGGCTACACCTTC.

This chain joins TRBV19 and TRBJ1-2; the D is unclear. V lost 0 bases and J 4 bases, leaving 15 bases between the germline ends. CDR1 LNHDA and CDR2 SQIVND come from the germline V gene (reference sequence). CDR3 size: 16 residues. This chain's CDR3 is CASSIEPTEPAYGYTF. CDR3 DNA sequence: TGTGCCAGTAGTATAGAGCCGACGGAGCCGGCCTATGGCTACACCTTC.

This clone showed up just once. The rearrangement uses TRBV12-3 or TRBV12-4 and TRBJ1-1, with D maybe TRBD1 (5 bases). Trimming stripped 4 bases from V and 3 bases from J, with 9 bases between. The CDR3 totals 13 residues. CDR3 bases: TGTGCCAGCAGTTCGACAGTCTACACTGAAGCTTTCTTT. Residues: CASSSTVYTEAFF.

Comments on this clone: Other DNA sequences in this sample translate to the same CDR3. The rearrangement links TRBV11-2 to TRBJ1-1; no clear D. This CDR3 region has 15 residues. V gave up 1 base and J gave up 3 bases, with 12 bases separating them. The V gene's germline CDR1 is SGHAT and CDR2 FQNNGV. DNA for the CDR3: TGTGCCAGCAGCTTAGGATCAGGACTGGACACTGAAGCTTTCTTT. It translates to CASSLGSGLDTEAFF. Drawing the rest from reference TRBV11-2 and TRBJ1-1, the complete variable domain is EAGVAQSPRYKIIEKRQSVAFWCNPISGHATLYWYQQILGQGPKLLIQFQNNGVVDDSQLPKDRFSAERLKGVDSTLKIQPAKLEDSAVYLCASSLGSGLDTEAFFGQGTRLTVV.

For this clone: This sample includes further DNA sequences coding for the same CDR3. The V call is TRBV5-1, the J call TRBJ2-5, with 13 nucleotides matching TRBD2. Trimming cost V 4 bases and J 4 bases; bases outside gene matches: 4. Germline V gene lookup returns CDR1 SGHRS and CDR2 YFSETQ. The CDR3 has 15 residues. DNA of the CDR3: TGCGCCAGCAGCCCGGGACTAGCGGGACGAGAGACCCAGTACTTC. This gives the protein CASSPGLAGRETQYF.

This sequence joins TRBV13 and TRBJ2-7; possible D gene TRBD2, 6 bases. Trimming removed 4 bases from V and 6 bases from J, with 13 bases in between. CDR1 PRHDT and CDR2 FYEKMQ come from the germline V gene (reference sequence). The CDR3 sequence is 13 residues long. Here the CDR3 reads CASSSAGSREQYF. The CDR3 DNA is TGTGCCAGCAGCTCCGCGGGGTCCCGCGAGCAGTACTTC.

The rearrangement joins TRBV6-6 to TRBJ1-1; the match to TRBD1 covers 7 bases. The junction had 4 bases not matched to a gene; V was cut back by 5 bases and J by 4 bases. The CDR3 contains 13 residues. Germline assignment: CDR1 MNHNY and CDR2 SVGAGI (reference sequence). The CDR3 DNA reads TGTGCCAGCAGTACGACAGGGACCACTGAAGCTTTCTTT. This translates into CASSTTGTTEAFF.

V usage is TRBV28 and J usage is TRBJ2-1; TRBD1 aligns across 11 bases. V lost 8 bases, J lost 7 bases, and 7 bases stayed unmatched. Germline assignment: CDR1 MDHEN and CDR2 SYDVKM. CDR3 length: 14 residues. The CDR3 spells CASCKGQGVNEQFF. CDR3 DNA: TGTGCCAGCTGTAAGGGACAGGGGGTGAATGAGCAGTTCTTC.

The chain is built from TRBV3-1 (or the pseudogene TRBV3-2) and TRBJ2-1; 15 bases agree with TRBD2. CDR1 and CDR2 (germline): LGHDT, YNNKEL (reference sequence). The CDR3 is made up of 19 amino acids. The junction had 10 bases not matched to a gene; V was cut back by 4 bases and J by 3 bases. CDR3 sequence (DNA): TGTGCCAGCAGCCCCTGGACTAGCGGGGGGGGATCTCTCTACAATGAGCAGTTCTTC. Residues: CASSPWTSGGGSLYNEQFF.

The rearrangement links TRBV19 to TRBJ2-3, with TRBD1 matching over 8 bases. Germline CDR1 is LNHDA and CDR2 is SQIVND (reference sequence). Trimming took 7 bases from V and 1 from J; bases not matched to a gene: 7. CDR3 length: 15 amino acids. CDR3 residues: CASTHSQGGTDTQYF. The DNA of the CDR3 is TGTGCCAGTACCCATTCACAGGGGGGCACAGATACGCAGTATTTT.

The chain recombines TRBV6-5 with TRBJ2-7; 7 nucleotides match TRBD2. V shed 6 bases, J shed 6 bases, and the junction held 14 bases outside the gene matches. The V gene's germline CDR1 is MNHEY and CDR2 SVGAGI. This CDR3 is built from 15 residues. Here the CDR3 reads CASSRGVRGSPEQYF. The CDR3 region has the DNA TGTGCCAGCAGCCGTGGGGTGCGGGGGTCGCCCGAGCAGTACTTC.

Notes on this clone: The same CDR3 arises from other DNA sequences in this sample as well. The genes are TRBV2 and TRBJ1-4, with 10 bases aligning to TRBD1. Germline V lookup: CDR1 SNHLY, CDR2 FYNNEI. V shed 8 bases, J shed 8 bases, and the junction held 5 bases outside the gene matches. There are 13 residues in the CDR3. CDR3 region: CASSGTGVEKLFF. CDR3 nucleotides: TGTGCCAGCTCAGGGACAGGGGTCGAAAAACTGTTTTTT.

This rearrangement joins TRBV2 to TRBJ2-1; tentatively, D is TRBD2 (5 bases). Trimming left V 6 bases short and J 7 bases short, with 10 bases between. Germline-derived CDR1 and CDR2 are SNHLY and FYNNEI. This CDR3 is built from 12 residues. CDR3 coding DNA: TGTGCCAGCAGATTAGCGAGGAATGAGCAGTTCTTC. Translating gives CASRLARNEQFF.

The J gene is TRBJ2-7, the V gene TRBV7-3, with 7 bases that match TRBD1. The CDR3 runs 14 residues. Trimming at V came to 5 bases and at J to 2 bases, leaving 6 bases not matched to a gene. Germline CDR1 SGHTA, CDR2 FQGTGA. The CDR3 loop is CASSKDGTAYEQYF. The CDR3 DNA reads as TGTGCCAGCAGCAAAGACGGGACAGCCTACGAGCAGTACTTC.

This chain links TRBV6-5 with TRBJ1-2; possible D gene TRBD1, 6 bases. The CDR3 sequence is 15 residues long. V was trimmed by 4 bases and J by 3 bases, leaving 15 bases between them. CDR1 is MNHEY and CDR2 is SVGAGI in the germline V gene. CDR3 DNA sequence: TGTGCCAGCAGTTCGGGGGGCTACAAGGACTATGGCTACACCTTC. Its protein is CASSSGGYKDYGYTF.

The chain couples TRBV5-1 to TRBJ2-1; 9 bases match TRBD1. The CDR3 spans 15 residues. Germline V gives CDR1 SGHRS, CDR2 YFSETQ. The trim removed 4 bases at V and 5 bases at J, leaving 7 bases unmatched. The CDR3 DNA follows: TGCGCCAGCAGCGTGTCACAGGGGGCGAACAATGAGCAGTTCTTC. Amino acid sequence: CASSVSQGANNEQFF.

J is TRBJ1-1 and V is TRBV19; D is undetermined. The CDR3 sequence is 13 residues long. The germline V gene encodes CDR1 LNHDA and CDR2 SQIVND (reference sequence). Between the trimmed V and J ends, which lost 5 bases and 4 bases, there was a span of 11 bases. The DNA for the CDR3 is TGTGCCAGTAGTGCCCTCGGGAGCACTGAAGCTTTCTTT. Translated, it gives CASSALGSTEAFF.

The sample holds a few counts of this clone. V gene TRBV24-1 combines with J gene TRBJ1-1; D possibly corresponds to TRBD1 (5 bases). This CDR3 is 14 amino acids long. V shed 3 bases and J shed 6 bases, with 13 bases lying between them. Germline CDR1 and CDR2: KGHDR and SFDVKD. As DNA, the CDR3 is TGTGCCACCAGTGATCCCCGACCAGGGTCTGAAGCTTTCTTT. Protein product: CATSDPRPGSEAFF.

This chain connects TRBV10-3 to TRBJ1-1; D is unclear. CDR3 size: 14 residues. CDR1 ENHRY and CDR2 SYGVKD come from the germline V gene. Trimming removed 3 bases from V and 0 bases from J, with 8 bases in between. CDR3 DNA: TGTGCCATCAGTGAAACAGCTATGAACACTGAAGCTTTCTTT. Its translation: CAISETAMNTEAFF.

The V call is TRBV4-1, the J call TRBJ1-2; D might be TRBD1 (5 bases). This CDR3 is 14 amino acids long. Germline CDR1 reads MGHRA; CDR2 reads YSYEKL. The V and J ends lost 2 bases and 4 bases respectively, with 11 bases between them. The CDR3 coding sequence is TGCGCCAGCAGCCAAATAGGGGCCCCCTATGGCTACACCTTC. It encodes CASSQIGAPYGYTF.

CDR3 in DNA: TGCAGCGTTTATGGTCTCGGGACAGGGCCGCAGCAGTACTTC. Protein: CSVYGLGTGPQQYF. The chain recombines TRBV29-1 with TRBJ2-7; 9 positions agree with TRBD1. The CDR3 is 14 amino acids. After removal of 5 bases from V and 8 bases from J, the junction contained 13 bases not matched to a gene. The germline CDR1 and CDR2 sequences are SQVTM and ANQGSEA.